The 18 T cell receptor beta chains listed next were all sequenced from one sample in a study of cytomegalovirus exposure and HLA in healthy donors. The PCR employed 60 Vbeta primers together with 13 Jbeta primers. Generated by immunoSEQ multiplex PCR, the TCRdb table keeps only in-frame clones and is missing some. The data show 170,000 or so clones, around 77% seen once. The sequenced material came from PBMCs. The source is a man between 60 and 75 years old in good health and CMV-seronegative.

This chain links TRBV5-4 with TRBJ2-5; TRBD1 is a possible D gene (6 bases). There are 14 residues in the CDR3. Germline V gives CDR1 SGHNT, CDR2 YYREEE (reference sequence). The V end lost 0 bases, the J end lost 5 bases, and 11 bases lay between the germline ends. This CDR3 is CASSLDRVEETQYF. The CDR3 region has the DNA TGTGCCAGCAGCTTGGACAGGGTGGAGGAGACCCAGTACTTC.

The genes are TRBV29-1 and TRBJ2-7; 8 bases agree with TRBD1. CDR3 length equals 14 residues. V dropped 3 bases and J dropped 3; count of bases not matched to a gene: 7. CDR1 SQVTM and CDR2 ANQGSEA come from the germline V gene. CDR3 sequence: CSVDGGGQGYEQYF. The CDR3 bases are TGCAGCGTTGATGGGGGAGGACAGGGCTACGAGCAGTACTTC.

The CDR3 is CASSPGQGARTEAFF. In DNA, the CDR3 is TGCGCCAGCAGCCCGGGACAGGGGGCGAGGACTGAAGCTTTCTTT. The chain is built from TRBV4-1 and TRBJ1-1, with 12 bases fitting TRBD1. Per germline, CDR1 MGHRA and CDR2 YSYEKL. V was clipped by 4 bases and J by 5 bases; unmatched bases: 5. The CDR3 extends over 15 amino acids.

The table lists this clone with a few counts. The chain carries TRBV19 and TRBJ2-5; the match to TRBD1 covers 8 bases. Germline lookup yields CDR1 LNHDA and CDR2 SQIVND (reference sequence). The CDR3 is 13 amino acids. The J segment lost 5 bases and the V segment lost 3 bases, leaving 2 bases of the junction unmatched. CDR3 loop: CASSINRGETQYF. In nucleotides, the CDR3 is TGTGCCAGTAGTATTAACAGGGGGGAGACCCAGTACTTC.

The chain has TRBV9 and TRBJ2-6, with 8 positions matching TRBD1. The CDR3 sequence is 17 residues long. Looked up from germline, CDR1 is SGDLS and CDR2 is YYNGEE. Trimming took 3 bases from V and 2 from J; bases not matched to a gene: 7. CDR3 nucleotides: TGTGCCAGCAGCGCCGGACAGGGAACGGCTGGGGCCAACGTCCTGACTTTC. Translation gives CASSAGQGTAGANVLTF.

This sequence joins TRBV6-6 and TRBJ1-3, with 8 bases that match TRBD1. Germline assignment: CDR1 MNHNY and CDR2 SVGAGI (reference sequence). The CDR3 consists of 15 residues. V trimming: 4 bases; J trimming: 2 bases; junction bases outside the gene matches: 4. The CDR3 region is CASSSQDRAGNTIYF. CDR3 sequence (DNA): TGTGCCAGCAGTTCGCAGGACAGGGCTGGAAACACCATATATTTT.

V gene TRBV27 combines with J gene TRBJ2-2, with 10 bases that match TRBD1. The V gene's germline CDR1 is MNHEY and CDR2 SMNVEV (reference sequence). J gave up 4 bases and V 4 bases, and 3 bases lay outside the gene matches. CDR3 size: 15 residues. For the CDR3, the DNA is TGTGCCAGCAGTTGGGGACAGGGGACCACCGGGGAGCTGTTTTTT. The encoded protein is CASSWGQGTTGELFF.

The chain joins TRBV12-5 to TRBJ2-7, with 7 bases aligning to TRBD1. The CDR3 sequence is 16 residues long. V dropped 0 bases and J dropped 2; count of bases not matched to a gene: 7. The V gene's germline CDR1 is LGHNT and CDR2 FRNRAP. CDR3 sequence: CASGLVLPGTAYEQYF. DNA of the CDR3: TGTGCTAGTGGTTTGGTACTACCGGGGACAGCCTACGAGCAGTACTTC. The variable domain in full, with the rest retrieved from reference TRBV12-5 and TRBJ2-7, is DARVTQTPRHKVTEMGQEVTMRCQPILGHNTVFWYRQTMMQGLELLAYFRNRAPLDDSGMPKDRFSAEMPDATLATLKIQPSEPRDSAVYFCASGLVLPGTAYEQYFGPGTRLTVT.

V is TRBV7-9 and J is TRBJ1-5; 12 bases map to TRBD1. The CDR3 contains 17 residues. J was trimmed by 6 bases and V by 4 bases; bases with no gene match: 10. Looked up from germline, CDR1 is SEHNR and CDR2 is FQNEAQ (reference sequence). The CDR3 region is CASSSGTGGQTGQPQHF. Written as DNA, the CDR3 is TGTGCCAGCAGCTCCGGGACAGGGGGCCAGACTGGTCAGCCCCAGCATTTT.

Details on this clone: Sequence at one end of the junction differs from germline and may be a read error. The chain couples TRBV28 to TRBJ2-1; a weak D match, TRBD1 (6 bases). The germline gives CDR1 MDHEN, CDR2 SYDVKM. CDR3 length: 15 amino acids. CDR3 residues: CASSLRTQGYDEQFF. CDR3 nucleotides: TGTGCCAGCAGTTTAAGGACACAGGGCTACGATGAGCAGTTCTTC.

This chain links TRBV10-3 with TRBJ2-7; 7 nucleotides match TRBD1. The germline CDR1 and CDR2 sequences are ENHRY and SYGVKD. Losses at the gene ends were 7 bases for V and 2 bases for J; bases not matched to a gene: 11. The CDR3 loop spans 15 amino acids. The CDR3 DNA follows: TGTGCCATCACTGCCGACAGGGCCGGCACCTACGAGCAGTACTTC. Its protein is CAITADRAGTYEQYF.

The gene calls are TRBV5-4 and TRBJ2-2, with 9 nucleotides matching TRBD1. The CDR3 consists of 16 residues. With V trimmed by 4 bases and J by 3 bases, 7 bases remained unmatched. Germline V gene sequence: CDR1 SGHNT, CDR2 YYREEE (reference sequence). For the CDR3, the DNA is TGTGCCAGCAGCGAACCCAGGACAGGGGACACCGGGGAGCTGTTTTTT. It codes for CASSEPRTGDTGELFF.

The sample holds a few counts of this clone. The rearrangement uses TRBV5-4 and TRBJ2-7; 11 nucleotides line up with TRBD1. The CDR3 is 16 amino acids. Trimming took 2 bases from V and 4 from J; bases not matched to a gene: 8. Germline values: CDR1 SGHNT, CDR2 YYREEE (reference sequence). The CDR3 nucleotides read TGTGCCAGCAGCTTCTCCCCGGGACAGGGGGGATACGAGCAGTACTTC. It is translated as CASSFSPGQGGYEQYF.

The genes are TRBV30 and TRBJ1-2; D is unresolved. This CDR3 is built from 14 residues. The V end lost 3 bases, the J end lost 5 bases, and 16 bases lay between the germline ends. CDR1 GTSNPN and CDR2 SVGIG come from the germline V gene (reference sequence). The CDR3 region is CAWRAPDRRYGYTF. In DNA form, the CDR3 reads TGTGCCTGGAGGGCCCCCGACCGGAGGTATGGCTACACCTTC.

This chain uses TRBV28 with TRBJ1-3, with D maybe TRBD1 (6 bases). CDR3 length equals 14 residues. Germline V CDR1 and CDR2: MDHEN, SYDVKM. V shed 8 bases and J shed 4 bases, with 15 bases lying between them. The DNA of the CDR3 is TGTGCCAGCGAGGACCAGGGGATAGGAAACACCATATATTTT. Its translation is CASEDQGIGNTIYF.

The chain recombines TRBV15 with TRBJ2-7; D uncertain. Germline CDR1 is LNHNV and CDR2 is YYDKDF (reference sequence). V dropped 1 base and J dropped 6 bases, with 16 bases sitting between them. The CDR3 runs to 15 residues. The CDR3 DNA sequence: TGTGCCACCAGCAGAGGAGGCCCGGTTGTACTCGAGCAGTACTTC. Protein product: CATSRGGPVVLEQYF.

The chain recombines TRBV18 with TRBJ2-7; 10 nucleotides match TRBD1. The V and J ends lost 1 base and 6 bases, in that order; junction bases with no gene match: 6. The CDR3 extends over 15 amino acids. Germline CDR1 and CDR2: KGHSH and LQKENI. The CDR3, as DNA: TGTGCCAGCTCACCACTAGGGACAGGGGCGGGCGAGCAGTACTTC. It specifies CASSPLGTGAGEQYF.

This clone was seen only a few times. The V call is TRBV27, the J call TRBJ2-2; D gene unclear. CDR3 length: 12 amino acids. Germline assignment: CDR1 MNHEY and CDR2 SMNVEV (reference sequence). Between the trimmed V and J ends, which lost 6 bases and 7 bases, there was a span of 9 bases. The CDR3 protein is CASSPRDGELFF. CDR3 DNA sequence: TGTGCCAGCAGCCCAAGAGACGGGGAGCTGTTTTTT.